The entry below gives a single T cell receptor beta chain sequence along with its context. This specimen comes from a study of blood T cell repertoires in COVID-19. Original processing notes: Estimated nucleated cell counts came from reference gene primer amplification. Clones were read by immunoSEQ multiplex PCR, and TCRdb kept only the in-frame ones, dropping some. V and J calls and clone size are given by that table; D and trimming were obtained from the DNA. The sample yields 200,000 to 250,000 clones, 85% to 90% seen once. CDR1 and CDR2 from the germline V gene are LGHDT and YNNKEL (reference sequence). V dropped 6 bases and J dropped 0 bases, with 8 bases sitting between them. The length of the CDR3 is 13 residues.

The TCR was taken from a man aged 45 to 65 who had been exposed to COVID-19. Sequencing was carried out using PBMCs or T cells enriched from blood (not recorded which). The genes are TRBV3-1 (or the pseudogene TRBV3-2) and TRBJ1-1; D remains unclear. CDR3: CASSSQMNTEAFF. The CDR3 region has the DNA TGTGCCAGCAGTTCCCAGATGAACACTGAAGCTTTCTTT.